This TCR beta chain was retrieved from a study of CD8+ T cells in alopecia areata listed by TCRdb under 2018. About the full investigation: High-throughput TCRbeta sequencing was used to examine T cell clonal expansion in alopecia areata in both the C3H/HeJ mouse model and human patients. Human TCRbeta sequencing covered scalp tissue and sorted CD4+ and CD8+ peripheral blood T cells from patchy and totalis/universalis alopecia areata patients and healthy controls. Clonality in the scalp was compared among normal scalp (n=4), patchy alopecia areata scalp (n=8), and alopecia totalis/universalis scalp (n=8). RNA was extracted with the PAXgene miRNA kit for fixed scalp, the miRNeasy kit for PBMCs, and the RNeasy kit for mouse skin. TCRbeta CDR3 regions were amplified by immunoSEQ multiplex PCR with 35 Vbeta forward and 13 Jbeta reverse primers.

PBMCs were isolated by density centrifugation and stained for CD3, CD4 and CD8, after which CD4+ and CD8+ T cells were sorted on a FACSAria. Scalp biopsies and blood samples were provided by unaffected controls. General conclusions and limits of the study: Compared with normal scalp, lesional scalp, particularly in alopecia totalis/universalis, had higher clonality and more expanded CD8+ clones, which suggests antigenic drive. TCR sequences shared between patients were less clear than in mice, possibly partly because of HLA diversity in the patient population. Unlike mouse skin, where gammadelta T cells dominate, normal human skin contains resident alphabeta T cells that get sequenced too, which complicates analysis of the scalp TCR repertoire.

Worth noting for this clone: Its binding antigen is unknown. The record has no base qualities; no much larger clone is one base away.

Libraries were built with the immunoSEQ multiplex PCR assay. RNA was extracted from all samples and reverse transcribed into cDNA as template for TCR sequencing. SuperScript III was used for first-strand cDNA synthesis, primed with a 2:1 mix of oligo-dT and random hexamers. A synthetic immune receptor repertoire was used to gauge amplification bias, and whatever bias remained was removed computationally. Per the authors' processing: Raw reads were preprocessed for error removal, and CDR3 was defined according to IMGT conventions as running from the conserved cysteine to phenylalanine. Clonality was calculated as 1 minus Shannon entropy normalized by log2 of the number of productive unique TCRs. CD4 or CD8 identity of scalp clones was inferred by cross-referencing scalp TCRbeta sequences with sorted blood CD4 and CD8 repertoires. TCRdb provides this immuneACCESS table in a form limited to in-frame rearrangements. Some clones are lacking; in checked studies, under half of them reflect an unresolved V gene, and why the rest are absent is not known. That table furnishes V, J and clone size, whereas the DNA furnished D and trimming. The sample table holds 90,000 to 130,000 clones, of which roughly 59% were seen once. Of the sample, 20% to 25% is held by the ten largest clones.

Sequencing used CD8+ T cells sorted from blood. The origin of this receptor is a human donor in good health.

The DNA sequence is given as TGTGCCAGCAGCTTAGAGGCTAGCGGGGGCCCCTCCTACAATGAGCAGTTCTTC. Translated, this is CASSLEASGGPSYNEQFF. The V gene is TRBV7-9 and the J gene is TRBJ2-1, with 10 central nucleotides matching TRBD2. For this chain, trimming is 1 base at the V end and 0 bases at the J end, and the number of junction bases without a gene match is 6. Counted from cysteine to phenylalanine, this CDR3 has 18 amino acids. Solely the CDR3 DNA is kept, with 54 bases framed from the first base. The germline V gene encodes CDR1 SEHNR and CDR2 FQNEAQ (reference sequence).